Here is one TCR beta chain with its context. Some clones are missing from TCRdb's copy, which holds only in-frame ones; the method was immunoSEQ multiplex PCR. This table holds 84,000 or so clones, roughly 80% found once. The sample is drawn from a study of blood T cell repertoires in COVID-19. The V end lost 1 base, the J end lost 5 bases, and 20 bases lay between the germline ends. Per the germline V gene, CDR1 is SGHVS and CDR2 is FQNEAQ. CDR3 length: 17 residues. This sequence joins TRBV7-8 and TRBJ2-5, with D possibly matching TRBD1 (6 bases). Source material: peripheral blood. This receptor was identified in a human donor in a cohort sampled during active COVID-19. CDR3: CASSLGPVGPRGETQYF. The CDR3 DNA is TGTGCCAGCAGCTTAGGGCCTGTCGGCCCGAGGGGGGAGACCCAGTACTTC.